The 26 T cell receptor beta chains listed next were all sequenced from one sample in a study of T-cell reconstitution after alpha-beta-depleted transplantation in children. Unique molecular identifiers were used to barcode this TCRbeta library. TCRdb re-analysed the PCR reads in MiXCR, keeping a single row per CDR3 protein. The table has roughly 280,000 distinct CDR3 sequences, 11% seen once. This material consisted of peripheral blood, taken 180 days after TCRalphabeta/CD19-depleted stem cell transplant. These receptors all stem from a male patient under 10 years old who had a stem cell transplant for chronic granulomatous disease, so the T cells may come from the graft donor.

The rearrangement joins TRBV2 to TRBJ2-7; 9 bases map to TRBD2. CDR3 length: 13 amino acids. Trimming cost V 8 bases and J 4 bases; bases outside gene matches: 6. Per germline, CDR1 SNHLY and CDR2 FYNNEI. CDR3 sequence reads: CASLASGRYEQYF. The CDR3 DNA sequence: TGTGCCAGCTTGGCAAGCGGGAGGTACGAGCAGTACTTC.

This clonotype was detected ten times or more. The chain carries TRBV5-1 and TRBJ2-2; the match to TRBD2 covers 10 bases. The CDR3 has 15 residues. Trimming at V came to 5 bases and at J to 4 bases, leaving 5 bases not matched to a gene. The germline gives CDR1 SGHRS, CDR2 YFSETQ. CDR3 amino acids: CASSLLAGFTGELFF. The CDR3 region has the DNA TGCGCCAGCAGTTTACTAGCGGGATTCACCGGGGAGCTGTTTTTT. The full variable domain, in which reference TRBV5-1 and TRBJ2-2 provide the parts outside the CDR3, is KAGVTQTPRYLIKTRGQQVTLSCSPISGHRSVSWYQQTPGQGLQFLFEYFSETQRNKGNFPGRFSGRQFSNSRSEMNVSTLELGDSALYLCASSLLAGFTGELFFGEGSRLTVL.

This clonotype was counted many times. The chain couples TRBV4-3 to TRBJ2-2; possibly TRBD2 for D (6 bases). Trimming left V 1 base short and J 1 base short, with 10 bases between. CDR3 length: 16 residues. Germline V gives CDR1 LGHNA, CDR2 YSLEER. The CDR3 loop is CASSQVRRENTGELFF. The CDR3, as DNA: TGCGCCAGCAGCCAAGTTCGGCGGGAGAACACCGGGGAGCTGTTTTTT.

A note on this clonotype: Its ends do not fully match the called genes, so a read error is possible. The V gene is TRBV14, the J gene TRBJ2-1; 8 nucleotides match TRBD2. This CDR3 is built from 15 residues. Germline CDR1 SGHDN, CDR2 FVKESK. CDR3 sequence reads: CASSHPGLVYNERFF. In DNA, the CDR3 is TGTGCCAGCAGCCACCCGGGACTAGTCTACAATGAGCGGTTCTTC.

This clonotype was found a few times. The V and J genes are TRBV6-1 and TRBJ1-5; D perhaps matches TRBD1 (5 bases). The CDR3 has 16 residues. With 1 base removed from V and 11 bases from J, the gap between germline ends came to 21 bases. Germline CDR1 MNHNS, CDR2 SASEGT. CDR3 sequence reads: CASSEGLGRSNVAQHF. CDR3 sequence (DNA): TGTGCCAGCAGTGAAGGGCTGGGGCGATCTAATGTAGCCCAGCATTTT.

This clonotype was recorded many times. The gene calls are TRBV5-1 and TRBJ2-7, with 9 bases matching TRBD2. Germline V gene sequence: CDR1 SGHRS, CDR2 YFSETQ. With 0 bases clipped from V and 4 bases from J, the junction kept 8 bases outside the gene matches. The CDR3 extends over 16 amino acids. The CDR3 spells CASSLEKSSGIYEQYF. The CDR3 nucleotides read TGCGCCAGCAGCTTGGAAAAGTCTAGCGGGATATACGAGCAGTACTTC.

This clonotype was observed a few times. The V call is TRBV11-1, the J call TRBJ1-1, with a weak D call TRBD1 (6 bases). Germline CDR1 reads SGHAT; CDR2 reads FQDESV (reference sequence). The CDR3 is 18 residues long. Trimming took 2 bases from V and 0 from J, leaving 19 bases between them. This chain's CDR3 is CASSLILLRGSMNTEAFF. The CDR3 DNA is TGTGCCAGCAGCTTAATCCTTCTCAGGGGAAGCATGAACACTGAAGCTTTCTTT.

This clonotype appeared many times. The chain carries TRBV5-1 and TRBJ1-5, with D possibly TRBD1 on 5 matching bases. V was cut by 4 bases and J by 3 bases, with 8 bases left in between. The CDR3 is 13 amino acids. CDR1 is SGHRS, CDR2 YFSETQ, per germline. CDR3 loop: CASSGGDNQPQHF. CDR3 nucleotides: TGCGCCAGCAGCGGAGGGGACAATCAGCCCCAGCATTTT.

This clonotype has a count of ten or more. The chain couples TRBV4-3 to TRBJ1-5; no reliable D call. The CDR3 has 15 residues. CDR1 and CDR2 (germline): LGHNA, YSLEER. Trimming shortened V by 4 bases and J by 2 bases, and 12 bases separated the two germline ends. DNA of the CDR3: TGCGCCAGCAGCCCTGACTTAGGTGGCAATCAGCCCCAGCATTTT. This encodes CASSPDLGGNQPQHF.

The DNA of the CDR3 is TGTGCCAGCAGCTTGGAAGGGGGTCTGAGCTATGGCTACACCTTC. It translates to CASSLEGGLSYGYTF. The genes are TRBV5-4 and TRBJ1-2; tentatively, D is TRBD1 (6 bases). Trimming left V 0 bases short and J 4 bases short, with 13 bases between. Per germline, CDR1 SGHNT and CDR2 YYREEE (reference sequence). This CDR3 has 15 amino acids.

This clonotype was seen at least ten times. This chain connects TRBV28 to TRBJ1-1; tentatively, D is TRBD1 (5 bases). The CDR3 has 12 residues. Germline lookup yields CDR1 MDHEN and CDR2 SYDVKM. Trimming shortened V by 5 bases and J by 7 bases, and 11 bases separated the two germline ends. The CDR3 protein is CASSPRGGEAFF. In nucleotides, the CDR3 is TGTGCCAGCAGTCCGCGCGGGGGTGAAGCTTTCTTT.

This clonotype appeared a few times. The chain joins TRBV3-1 to TRBJ2-7; 11 positions match TRBD2. CDR1 and CDR2 (germline): LGHDT, YNNKEL (reference sequence). CDR3 size: 17 residues. Trimming removed 10 bases from V and 2 bases from J; junction bases left unmatched: 16. The CDR3 bases are TGTGCCACCTCCCAAGAAATCCTAGCGGGAGGAGCCTACGAGCAGTACTTC. It is translated as CATSQEILAGGAYEQYF.

This clonotype appeared many times. The V gene is TRBV7-2, the J gene TRBJ2-1; 8 nucleotides match TRBD1. The CDR3 runs 14 residues. V dropped 5 bases and J dropped 5; count of bases not matched to a gene: 5. In germline, CDR1 is SGHTA, CDR2 FQGNSA. The CDR3 DNA reads as TGTGCCAGCAGCCGATACAGGGGGGACAATGAGCAGTTCTTC. Translated, it gives CASSRYRGDNEQFF.

This clonotype occurred many times. The chain employs TRBV4-2 and TRBJ2-3, with 8 nucleotides matching TRBD2. Unmatched junction bases numbered 9, after V lost 1 base and J lost 3 bases. CDR3 length: 17 residues. Germline V CDR1 and CDR2: LGHNA, YNFKEQ. CDR3 sequence: CASSQVLSGSGTDTQYF. The CDR3 bases are TGTGCCAGCAGCCAAGTCCTAAGCGGGAGTGGAACAGATACGCAGTATTTT.

This clonotype was seen at least ten times. The rearrangement links TRBV4-2 to TRBJ1-1; 8 bases fit TRBD1. V shed 0 bases, J shed 11 bases, and the junction held 14 bases outside the gene matches. Germline loops: CDR1 LGHNA, CDR2 YNFKEQ. There are 16 residues in the CDR3. CDR3 protein: CASSQEIQGARMGAFF. The CDR3 bases are TGTGCCAGCAGCCAAGAAATCCAGGGGGCGCGTATGGGGGCTTTCTTT.

This clonotype was seen repeatedly, ten times or more. The genes are TRBV18 and TRBJ1-5; possibly TRBD1 for D (6 bases). This CDR3 spans 14 amino acids. Germline assignment: CDR1 KGHSH and CDR2 LQKENI. V gave up 3 bases and J gave up 15 bases, with 21 bases separating them. This CDR3 reads CASSPQKGTTEMHF. The CDR3 DNA reads as TGTGCCAGCTCACCGCAAAAGGGGACAACCGAGATGCATTTT.

This clonotype has a count of ten or more. The chain joins TRBV11-2 to TRBJ2-2, with D possibly being TRBD1 (6 bases). Trimming took off 5 bases at V and 1 base at J, with 26 bases between the two ends. Germline CDR1 reads SGHAT; CDR2 reads FQNNGV. This CDR3 contains 20 residues. CDR3 in amino acids: CASSQGSGTLRDWNTGELFF. The CDR3 nucleotides are TGTGCCAGCAGCCAGGGGTCCGGGACCCTTCGGGATTGGAACACCGGGGAGCTGTTTTTT.

In this sample, this clonotype turned up many times. The chain has TRBV4-2 and TRBJ2-5, with TRBD2 matching 10 bases. Germline V gene sequence: CDR1 LGHNA, CDR2 YNFKEQ. J lost 1 base, V lost 0 bases, and 8 bases had no gene match. CDR3 length: 18 residues. CDR3 in amino acids: CASSQDLASGGLQETQYF. CDR3 sequence (DNA): TGTGCCAGCAGCCAAGATCTGGCTAGCGGGGGCCTCCAAGAGACCCAGTACTTC.

A note on this clonotype: A clone one base away is much larger, so this may be a read error. The chain couples TRBV4-3 to TRBJ2-1, with D tentatively TRBD1 (6 bases). Germline-derived CDR1 and CDR2 are LGHNA and YSLEER. This CDR3 spans 15 amino acids. CDR3 in amino acids: CASSQDGTINDEQSF. DNA of the CDR3: TGCGCCAGCAGCCAAGATGGGACAATCAACGATGAGCAGTCCTTC.

This clonotype was counted ten times or more. This chain links TRBV20-1 with TRBJ2-1; 8 nucleotides line up with TRBD2. Germline values: CDR1 DFQATT, CDR2 SNEGSKA (reference sequence). There are 15 residues in the CDR3. J was trimmed by 7 bases and V by 0 bases; bases with no gene match: 8. The CDR3, as DNA: TGCAGTGCTAGAGATCCCGGGAGGGCCGATAATGAGCAGTTCTTC. This gives the protein CSARDPGRADNEQFF.

This clonotype has a count of ten or more. The chain is built from TRBV18 and TRBJ2-7; D is possibly TRBD2 (6 bases). This CDR3 spans 14 amino acids. Germline V gene lookup returns CDR1 KGHSH and CDR2 LQKENI. The V end was cut by 6 bases, the J end by 2 bases, with 14 bases between. The CDR3 protein is CASSPGGQTYEQYF. Here the CDR3 DNA reads TGTGCCAGCTCCCCCGGAGGGCAAACCTACGAGCAGTACTTC.

This clonotype was detected ten times or more. The J gene is TRBJ2-5, the V gene TRBV10-3, with D maybe TRBD1 (5 bases). Germline loops: CDR1 ENHRY, CDR2 SYGVKD. The CDR3 has 15 residues. V lost 4 bases, J lost 4 bases, and 16 bases lay in between. The CDR3: CAISALSVTVETQYF. In DNA, the CDR3 is TGTGCCATCAGTGCCTTGAGCGTGACAGTAGAGACCCAGTACTTC.

Ten or more counts support this clonotype. This rearrangement joins TRBV7-2 to TRBJ1-1; D is ambiguous. The V end was cut by 5 bases, the J end by 8 bases, with 15 bases between. The CDR3 contains 13 residues. The germline gives CDR1 SGHTA, CDR2 FQGNSA. The chain's CDR3 is CASSRRIGHEAFF. The CDR3 DNA reads TGTGCCAGCAGCCGCAGAATCGGCCACGAAGCTTTCTTT.

This clonotype has ten or more counts. The genes are TRBV5-1 and TRBJ2-2; D is tentatively TRBD1 or TRBD2 (5 bases each). Trimming took 4 bases from V and 0 from J, leaving 13 bases between them. CDR3 length: 16 residues. Germline CDR1 is SGHRS and CDR2 is YFSETQ. CDR3 amino acids: CASSAVGRTNTGELFF. The CDR3 DNA sequence: TGCGCCAGCAGCGCGGTGGGACGGACGAACACCGGGGAGCTGTTTTTT.

This clonotype was seen ten or more times. The gene calls are TRBV24-1 and TRBJ2-7, with TRBD2 as a possible D gene (5 bases). The germline CDR1 and CDR2 sequences are KGHDR and SFDVKD. The CDR3 covers 14 residues. Trimming left V 3 bases short and J 5 bases short, with 13 bases between. The CDR3 loop reads CATSDGNSVHEQYF. The CDR3 nucleotides read TGTGCCACCAGTGATGGGAATAGCGTGCACGAGCAGTACTTC.

This clonotype appeared many times. This chain uses TRBV4-2 with TRBJ2-3; D is unclear. From germline, CDR1 is LGHNA and CDR2 YNFKEQ. The CDR3 runs to 14 residues. Between the trimmed V and J ends, which lost 0 bases and 0 bases, there was a span of 4 bases. The CDR3 protein is CASSQDGSTDTQYF. The DNA for the CDR3 is TGTGCCAGCAGCCAAGACGGCAGCACAGATACGCAGTATTTT.